This TCR beta chain was recorded in a study of identical twins. Between the trimmed V and J ends, which lost 4 bases and 3 bases, there was a span of 10 bases. Germline V gene data show CDR1 as SQVTM and CDR2 as ANQGSEA. The CDR3 is 12 residues long. This clonotype was picked up many times. Its antigen is currently unknown. Study outcomes and limitations: Less excess twin sharing appeared in beta out-of-frame sequences.

Addition of a universal primer site occurred through template switching, and cDNA carried unique molecular identifiers. TCRdb used MiXCR to reprocess the 5' RACE reads, holding one entry per CDR3 protein. The data contain around 450,000 distinct CDR3 sequences, more than 13% of them singletons. These data also featured in a second study, about yellow fever vaccine responses in identical twins.

The sequenced sample consisted of CD4+ T cells sorted from blood. This sequence joins TRBV29-1 and TRBJ2-7; no clear D. The sequence was obtained from a woman aged 18-29 years in good health. Here the CDR3 reads CSVVPTDYEQYF. Written as DNA, the CDR3 is TGCAGCGTTGTCCCTACCGACTACGAGCAGTACTTC.